The clone carrying this TCR beta chain was seen a handful of times. This entry comes from a study of molecular identifiers for immune sequencing clone quantification. TCRdb re-called the PCR reads through MiXCR, storing one row per CDR3 protein. The sample has over 550,000 distinct CDR3 sequences, approximately 24% seen once. The junction had 10 bases not matched to a gene; V was cut back by 3 bases and J by 4 bases. CDR1 is KGHDR and CDR2 is SFDVKD in the germline V gene. The CDR3 runs 18 residues. J is TRBJ2-3 and V is TRBV24-1; 12 bases map to TRBD2. Sequencing was performed on naive CD8+ T cells from blood, with Jurkat cell RNA spiked in. The subset denotes: FACS-sorted CD8+CD4-CCR7+CD45RA+ naive T cells. This clonotype was obtained from a human donor in good health. Some libraries in this study had Jurkat cell RNA spiked in. Here the CDR3 DNA reads TGTGCCACCAGTGATACTGGACTAGCGGGATATAGCGCAGATACGCAGTATTTT. As protein: CATSDTGLAGYSADTQYF.